A selection of T cell receptor beta chains follows, all from one sample in a study of T cells in Graves' hyperthyroidism and ophthalmopathy. TCRdb re-analysed the multiplex PCR reads in MiXCR, keeping a single row per CDR3 protein. In the table there are fewer than 110,000 distinct CDR3 sequences, about 16% of which are singletons. The sequenced material came from blood. Every receptor here comes from a woman aged 45-65 years with Graves' hyperthyroidism. Each CDR3 is given with its conserved first and last residue. The D gene is left open where the match is weak. Not every row has a clone size; where given, it reads once, few, many or a size class.

-	TRBV11-2	TRBD1	TRBJ1-4	TGTGCCAGCAGCCGGGACAGTTACTCAACTAATGAAAAACTGTTTTTT	CASSRDSYSTNEKLFF
many	TRBV27	TRBD2	TRBJ2-3	TGTGCCAGCAGTTTATCGAAGGGACTAGCGGGACCAAAGGGGGATACGCAGTATTTT	CASSLSKGLAGPKGDTQYF
many	TRBV4-1	TRBD1	TRBJ1-1	TGCGCCAGCAGACAAAGACCGGGACAGCTGAACACTGAAGCTTTCTTT	CASRQRPGQLNTEAFF
many	TRBV20-1	-	TRBJ2-1	TGCAGTGCTCCCCCGGGGGCGCTTCCCACCAATGAGCAGTTCTTC	CSAPPGALPTNEQFF
many	TRBV24-1	TRBD2	TRBJ2-1	TGTGCCACTAGTGAGCTAGCGGGAGGGTTCGATGAGCAGTTCTTC	CATSELAGGFDEQFF
many	TRBV20-1	TRBD1	TRBJ2-1	TGCAGTGCTAGTGAGGACAGGGCCAATGAGCAGTTCTTC	CSASEDRANEQFF
-	TRBV20-1	-	TRBJ1-1	TGCAGTTTAAGAGGGCCCCAAGAGAACACTGAAGCTTTCTTT	CSLRGPQENTEAFF
few	TRBV2	-	TRBJ2-1	TGTGCCAGCAGTACCCCGGGACTGGCGTACAATGAGCAGTTCTTC	CASSTPGLAYNEQFF
few	TRBV29-1	-	TRBJ2-7	TGCAGCGTTGAAGGCCCATTAACCTACGAGCAGTACTTC	CSVEGPLTYEQYF
many	TRBV6-2/TRBV6-3	TRBD2	TRBJ2-1	TGTGCCAGCACCTATGGACTAGCGGGAGGTGACAATGAGCAGTTCTTC	CASTYGLAGGDNEQFF
few	TRBV7-8	-	TRBJ2-3	TGTGCCAGCAGCTTAACGGCGGGCCCCGGGGATACGCAGTATTTT	CASSLTAGPGDTQYF
many	TRBV4-1	-	TRBJ1-4	TGCGCCAGCAGCCAAGTGTGGGCCGGTGCGGGCGAAAAACTGTTTTTT	CASSQVWAGAGEKLFF
many	TRBV18	-	TRBJ2-7	TGTGCCAGCTCGCCCATCGGGGCCCACGAGCAGTACTTC	CASSPIGAHEQYF
many	TRBV2	TRBD1	TRBJ1-4	TGTGCCAGCAGAGGGACAGAGGCTAATGAAAAACTGTTTTTT	CASRGTEANEKLFF
many	TRBV11-1	-	TRBJ2-2	TGTGCCAGCAGCATGCTTCTCACCGGGGAGCTGTTTTTT	CASSMLLTGELFF
-	TRBV7-9	-	TRBJ2-3	TGTGCCAGCACCAGGAACTCCCAGGGAGCAACAGATACGCAGTATTTT	CASTRNSQGATDTQYF
many	TRBV6-4	TRBD2	TRBJ2-1	TGTGCCAGCAGTGACGGTACTAGCGGGACCAATGAGCAGTTCTTC	CASSDGTSGTNEQFF
many	TRBV2	-	TRBJ2-3	TGTGCCAGTGGGGGCAGGGGAGGTACAGATACGCAGTATTTT	CASGGRGGTDTQYF
-	TRBV20-1	-	TRBJ1-2	TGCAGTGTCCCGACAGGATCCCCCTATGGCTACACCTTC	CSVPTGSPYGYTF
many	TRBV5-1	TRBD2	TRBJ2-7	TGCGCCAGCAGCTTGGTTAGCGGGAGTATCCACGAGCAGTACTTC	CASSLVSGSIHEQYF
many	TRBV28	-	TRBJ2-7	TGTGCCAGCAGTTTCGGCAGGGACTCCTACGAGCAGTACTTC	CASSFGRDSYEQYF
many	TRBV2	-	TRBJ2-6	TGTGCCAGCAGCAGCCCAGGGGCTGGGGCCAACGTCCTGACTTTC	CASSSPGAGANVLTF
many	TRBV29-1	-	TRBJ1-1	TGCAGCGTTGAAAACAGGGTCGACTCTGAAGCTTTCTTT	CSVENRVDSEAFF
many	TRBV7-8	TRBD2	TRBJ2-5	TGTGCCAGCAGCCGTGGGAGGGTTGGAGAAGAGACCCAGTACTTC	CASSRGRVGEETQYF
many	TRBV5-1	-	TRBJ2-5	TGCGCCAGCAGCGCAACTCGACAGCCACAAGAGACCCAGTACTTC	CASSATRQPQETQYF
many	TRBV7-9	-	TRBJ1-1	TGTGCCAGCAGCGAGGACAGTTTAACGGCTTTCTTT	CASSEDSLTAFF
-	TRBV7-2	TRBD1	TRBJ2-5	TGTGCCAGCAGCTTAGGGGACAGAGGACAAGAGACCCAGTACTTC	CASSLGDRGQETQYF
few	TRBV5-1	TRBD1	TRBJ1-2	TGCGCCAGCAGCTTGGGGACAGGGGGCGAAGGCTACACCTTC	CASSLGTGGEGYTF
many	TRBV20-1	TRBD2	TRBJ2-3	TGCAGTGCCCCGGGACTAGCGGGAGGGTTGGTTGGCACAGATACGCAGTATTTT	CSAPGLAGGLVGTDTQYF
many	TRBV6-1	TRBD1	TRBJ2-5	TGTGCCAGCAGTTCCTCAGGGGGCGGGAAGACCCAGTACTTC	CASSSSGGGKTQYF
many	TRBV28	TRBD1	TRBJ1-2	TGTGCCAGCAGTTTACCCGCAGGGGGCAATGGCTACACCTTC	CASSLPAGGNGYTF
-	TRBV4-1	TRBD1	TRBJ1-6	TGCGCCAGCAGCCTTGGGACAGGGGTACGGTCACCCCTCCACTTT	CASSLGTGVRSPLHF
many	TRBV7-9	-	TRBJ2-6	TGTGCCAGCAGTCTCACGGCCAACGTCCTGACTTTC	CASSLTANVLTF
many	TRBV27	TRBD1	TRBJ1-1	TGTGCCAGCAGTTCCCCGACAGGGGAAGCTTTCTTT	CASSSPTGEAFF
many	TRBV12-3/TRBV12-4	-	TRBJ1-1	TGTGCCAGCAGTTTAATCATCCGGACTGAAGCTTTCTTT	CASSLIIRTEAFF
many	TRBV7-9	-	TRBJ2-3	TGTGCCAGCAGCCCAGAGGACTTCACAGATACGCAGTATTTT	CASSPEDFTDTQYF
many	TRBV13	-	TRBJ1-1	TGTGCCAGCAGCTCAGGGAACACTGAAGCTTTCTTT	CASSSGNTEAFF
-	TRBV28	TRBD1	TRBJ1-1	TGTGCCAGCAACCCTTCGACAGGGATGAACACTGAAGCTTTCTTT	CASNPSTGMNTEAFF
few	TRBV7-9	TRBD2	TRBJ2-5	TGTGCCAGCAGCTTGGTGACTAGCGGACGGGAGACCCAGTACTTC	CASSLVTSGRETQYF
many	TRBV30	-	TRBJ1-2	TGTGCCTGGAGCGTATGGGATTGGGATAACTATGGCTACACCTTC	CAWSVWDWDNYGYTF
-	TRBV7-6	-	TRBJ1-4	TGTGCCAGCAGCTCCCGGGGCGGAACTAATGAAAAACTGTTTTTT	CASSSRGGTNEKLFF